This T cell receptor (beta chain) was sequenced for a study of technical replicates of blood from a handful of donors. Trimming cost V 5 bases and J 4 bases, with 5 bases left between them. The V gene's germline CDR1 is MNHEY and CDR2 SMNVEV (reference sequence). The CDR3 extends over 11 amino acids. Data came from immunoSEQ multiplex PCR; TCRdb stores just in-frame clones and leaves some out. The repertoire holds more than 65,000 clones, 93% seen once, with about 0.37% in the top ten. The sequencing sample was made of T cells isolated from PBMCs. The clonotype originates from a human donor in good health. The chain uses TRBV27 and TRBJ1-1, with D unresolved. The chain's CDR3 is CASSLGTEAFF. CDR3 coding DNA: TGTGCCAGCAGTCTCGGCACTGAAGCTTTCTTT.